These 10 T cell receptor beta chains were all obtained from the same sample, sequenced in a study of blood T cell repertoires in COVID-19. The table came from immunoSEQ multiplex PCR; TCRdb's copy has only in-frame clones and leaves some out. The table has some 200,000 clones, 70% to 90% seen once; the top ten hold 1.5%. Material: peripheral blood. The source of these receptors is a young man with active or convalescent COVID-19.

The rearrangement uses TRBV6-5 and TRBJ2-1, with 9 nucleotides matching TRBD2. V was pared by 5 bases and J by 6 bases, with 5 bases of the junction left unmatched. This CDR3 region has 14 residues. Germline loops: CDR1 MNHEY, CDR2 SVGAGI. Here the CDR3 DNA reads TGTGCCAGCAGTCCCGGACTAGCGACCAATGAGCAGTTCTTC. Encoded protein: CASSPGLATNEQFF.

The CDR3 DNA is TGTGCCAGCAGCGAGGGGACACCGAGGGGTCATGGCTACACCTTC. Amino acid sequence: CASSEGTPRGHGYTF. The rearrangement uses TRBV9 and TRBJ1-2, with D possibly being TRBD1 (6 bases). Trimming shortened V by 3 bases and J by 6 bases, and 18 bases separated the two germline ends. CDR1 is SGDLS and CDR2 is YYNGEE in the germline V gene. CDR3 length: 15 residues. The full variable domain, in which reference TRBV9 and TRBJ1-2 provide the parts outside the CDR3, is DSGVTQTPKHLITATGQRVTLRCSPRSGDLSVYWYQQSLDQGLQFLIQYYNGEERAKGNILERFSAQQFPDLHSELNLSSLELGDSALYFCASSEGTPRGHGYTFGSGTRLTVV.

This clone was detected only once. V is TRBV7-9 and J is TRBJ2-7; possibly TRBD2 for D (5 bases). CDR1 is SEHNR and CDR2 is FQNEAQ in the germline V gene (reference sequence). CDR3 length: 14 amino acids. Trimming took 1 base from V and 5 from J, leaving 12 bases between them. CDR3 residues: CASSLVWTSDEQYF. The CDR3 DNA sequence: TGTGCCAGCAGCTTAGTTTGGACTTCGGACGAGCAGTACTTC. Filled out from reference TRBV7-9 and TRBJ2-7, the complete variable domain reads DTGVSQNPRHKITKRGQNVTFRCDPISEHNRLYWYRQTLGQGPEFLTYFQNEAQLEKSRLLSDRFSAERPKGSFSTLEIQRTEQGDSAMYLCASSLVWTSDEQYFGPGTRLTVT.

The chain has TRBV19 and TRBJ2-1; 14 bases align to TRBD2. Germline CDR1 and CDR2: LNHDA and SQIVND (reference sequence). CDR3 length: 16 amino acids. V was clipped by 9 bases and J by 0 bases; unmatched bases: 4. The CDR3 spells CASGLAGGRSYNEQFF. The CDR3 bases are TGTGCCAGCGGACTAGCGGGAGGCCGCTCCTACAATGAGCAGTTCTTC.

This clone was seen only a few times. The V call is TRBV7-9, the J call TRBJ2-2, with TRBD1 matching 7 bases. The germline V gene encodes CDR1 SEHNR and CDR2 FQNEAQ (reference sequence). The CDR3 contains 16 residues. The ends lost 5 bases at V and 12 bases at J; junction bases unmatched: 18. For the CDR3, the DNA is TGTGCCAGCAGCGCCCCGACGGGACAGCAAATTTGGAAGCTGTTTTTT. Encoded protein: CASSAPTGQQIWKLFF.

V is TRBV6-4 and J is TRBJ1-1; no reliable D call. This CDR3 has 13 amino acids. Germline V gene data show CDR1 as MRHNA and CDR2 as SNTAGT. Trimming cost V 4 bases and J 4 bases, with 10 bases left between them. The chain's CDR3 is CASSALVGTEAFF. Written as DNA, the CDR3 is TGTGCCAGCAGTGCCTTAGTCGGCACTGAAGCTTTCTTT.

The rearrangement uses TRBV28 and TRBJ2-7; TRBD2 agrees at 9 bases. Germline assignment: CDR1 MDHEN and CDR2 SYDVKM. After removal of 6 bases from V and 6 bases from J, the junction contained 9 bases not matched to a gene. This CDR3 is 14 amino acids long. The CDR3: CASRIAGAIGEQYF. CDR3 DNA sequence: TGTGCCAGCAGGATAGCGGGAGCGATTGGCGAGCAGTACTTC. Together with reference TRBV28 and TRBJ2-7, the CDR3 gives the full variable domain: DVKVTQSSRYLVKRTGEKVFLECVQDMDHENMFWYRQDPGLGLRLIYFSYDVKMKEKGDIPEGYSVSREKKERFSLILESASTNQTSMYLCASRIAGAIGEQYFGPGTRLTVT.

V usage is TRBV12-5 and J usage is TRBJ1-1; maybe TRBD1 (5 bases). The V and J ends lost 1 base and 4 bases respectively, with 10 bases between them. The CDR3 runs 14 residues. Germline V gives CDR1 LGHNT, CDR2 FRNRAP. The CDR3 region is CASGLGQGSTEAFF. The CDR3 DNA reads as TGTGCTAGTGGTTTGGGGCAGGGAAGCACTGAAGCTTTCTTT.

This clone showed up just a few times. V is TRBV5-1 and J is TRBJ1-2, with TRBD1 as a possible D gene (6 bases). The length of the CDR3 is 13 residues. Trimming left V 4 bases short and J 8 bases short, with 15 bases between. Germline V CDR1 and CDR2: SGHRS, YFSETQ. CDR3 region: CASSPSQGEGYTF. CDR3 in DNA: TGCGCCAGCAGCCCTTCACAGGGAGAGGGCTACACCTTC. Drawing the rest from reference TRBV5-1 and TRBJ1-2, the complete variable domain is KAGVTQTPRYLIKTRGQQVTLSCSPISGHRSVSWYQQTPGQGLQFLFEYFSETQRNKGNFPGRFSGRQFSNSRSEMNVSTLELGDSALYLCASSPSQGEGYTFGSGTRLTVV.

This clone appeared once. V and J are TRBV5-4 and TRBJ1-1; a weak D match, TRBD1 (6 bases). CDR1 and CDR2 (germline): SGHNT, YYREEE (reference sequence). The CDR3 consists of 11 residues. Trimming removed 4 bases at V and 6 bases at J, with 7 bases between. The CDR3 protein is CASSTGSEAFF. The CDR3, as DNA: TGTGCCAGCAGCACAGGGTCTGAAGCTTTCTTT.